The clone carrying this T cell receptor (beta chain) was counted a few times. The antigen is undetermined. The data originate from a study of cytomegalovirus exposure and HLA in healthy donors. About the research overall: Some 80 million unique TCRs from HLA-typed donors were held in an early data release.

Study-wide results and limits: Rarity characterized most TCR sequences, yet some public TCRs appeared in many donors. Sequencing had likely introduced a cluster of highly shared sequence variants as an artifact. TCR beta sequences reportedly predicted most subjects' HLA-A and HLA-B alleles accurately.

This CDR3 is 14 amino acids long. V lost 4 bases and J lost 7; bases outside the gene matches: 9. Germline values: CDR1 SGDLS, CDR2 YYNGEE. Use of 60 Vbeta and 13 Jbeta primers characterized the PCR. TCRdb's table, derived via immunoSEQ multiplex PCR, lists solely in-frame clones and lacks some. Altogether about 110,000 clones are present, around 70% being singletons, with the ten largest covering 3% to 3.5%. This chain connects TRBV9 to TRBJ2-7, with TRBD1 identical over 9 bases. The sequenced material came from PBMCs. The TCR sequence derives from a man aged 25-45 years in good health and CMV-seronegative. The CDR3 reads CASSRTQGAGEQYF. The CDR3 region has the DNA TGTGCCAGCAGCAGGACACAGGGGGCGGGGGAGCAGTACTTC.